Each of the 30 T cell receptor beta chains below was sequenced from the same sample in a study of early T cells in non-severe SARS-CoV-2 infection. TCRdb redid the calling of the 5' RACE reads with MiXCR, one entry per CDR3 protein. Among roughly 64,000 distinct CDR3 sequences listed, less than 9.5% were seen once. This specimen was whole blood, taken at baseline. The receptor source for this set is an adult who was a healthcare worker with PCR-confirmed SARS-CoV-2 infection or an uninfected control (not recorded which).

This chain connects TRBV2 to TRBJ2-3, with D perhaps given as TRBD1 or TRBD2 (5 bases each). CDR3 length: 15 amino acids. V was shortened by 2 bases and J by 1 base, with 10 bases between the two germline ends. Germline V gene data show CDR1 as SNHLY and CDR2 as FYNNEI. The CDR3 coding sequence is TGTGCCAGCAGTGAAATCCGGGGACGCACAGATACGCAGTATTTT. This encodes CASSEIRGRTDTQYF.

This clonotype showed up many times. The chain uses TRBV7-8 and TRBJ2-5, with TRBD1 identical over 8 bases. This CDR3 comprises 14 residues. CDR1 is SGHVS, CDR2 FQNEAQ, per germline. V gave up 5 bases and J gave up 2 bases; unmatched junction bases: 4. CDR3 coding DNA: TGTGCCAGCAGCGATTACAGGGGGCAAGAGACCCAGTACTTC. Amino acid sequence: CASSDYRGQETQYF.

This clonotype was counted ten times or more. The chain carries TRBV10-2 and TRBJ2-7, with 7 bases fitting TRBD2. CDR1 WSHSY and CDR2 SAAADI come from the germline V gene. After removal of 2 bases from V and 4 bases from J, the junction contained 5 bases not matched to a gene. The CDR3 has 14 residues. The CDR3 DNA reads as TGCGCCAGCAGTGAGCCAGCGGGGACGTACGAGCAGTACTTC. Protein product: CASSEPAGTYEQYF.

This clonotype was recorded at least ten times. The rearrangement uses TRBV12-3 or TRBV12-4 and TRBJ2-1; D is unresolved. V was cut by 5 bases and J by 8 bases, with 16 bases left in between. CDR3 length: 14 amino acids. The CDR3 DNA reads TGTGCCAGCAGTCCCGAATCTAGTTCCCATGAGCAGTTCTTC. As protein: CASSPESSSHEQFF.

For the CDR3, the DNA is TGTGCCTGGAGTAAGGACAGTCTGTTACCCTTATCAGCCAAAAACATTCAGTACTTC. Translation gives CAWSKDSLLPLSAKNIQYF. The rearrangement links TRBV30 to TRBJ2-4; D might be TRBD1 (6 bases). The germline V gene encodes CDR1 GTSNPN and CDR2 SVGIG (reference sequence). CDR3 length: 19 residues. The V end lost 2 bases, the J end lost 0 bases, and 23 bases lay between the germline ends.

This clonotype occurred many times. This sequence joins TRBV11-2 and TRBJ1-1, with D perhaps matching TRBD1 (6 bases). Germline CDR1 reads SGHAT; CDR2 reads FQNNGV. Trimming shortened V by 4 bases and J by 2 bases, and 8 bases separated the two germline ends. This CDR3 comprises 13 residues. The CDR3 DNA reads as TGTGCCAGCAGCTCGACAGGAAACACTGAAGCTTTCTTT. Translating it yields CASSSTGNTEAFF.

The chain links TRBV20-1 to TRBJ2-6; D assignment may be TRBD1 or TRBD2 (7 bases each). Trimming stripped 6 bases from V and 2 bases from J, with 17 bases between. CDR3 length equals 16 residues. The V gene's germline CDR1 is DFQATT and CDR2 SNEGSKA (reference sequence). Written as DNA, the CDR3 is TGCAGTGCCAGGGGAGGGGGCGCCCCTGGGGCCAACGTCCTGACTTTC. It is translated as CSARGGGAPGANVLTF.

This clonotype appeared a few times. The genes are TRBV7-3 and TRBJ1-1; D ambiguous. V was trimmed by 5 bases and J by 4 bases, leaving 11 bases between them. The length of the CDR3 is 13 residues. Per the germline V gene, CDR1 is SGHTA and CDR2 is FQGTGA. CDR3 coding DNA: TGTGCCAGCAGCCTACCTGATGTCACTGAAGCTTTCTTT. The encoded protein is CASSLPDVTEAFF.

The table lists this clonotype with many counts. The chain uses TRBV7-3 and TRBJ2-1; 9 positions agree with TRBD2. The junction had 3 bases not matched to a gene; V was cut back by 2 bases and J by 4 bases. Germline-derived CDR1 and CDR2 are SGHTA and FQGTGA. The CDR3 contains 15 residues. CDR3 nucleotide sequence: TGTGCCAGCAGCTTAGGGACTAGCCCATACAATGAGCAGTTCTTC. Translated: CASSLGTSPYNEQFF.

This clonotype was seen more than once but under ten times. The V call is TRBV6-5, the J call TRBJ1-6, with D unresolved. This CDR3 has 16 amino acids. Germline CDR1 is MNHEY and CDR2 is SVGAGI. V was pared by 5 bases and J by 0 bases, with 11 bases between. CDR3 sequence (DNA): TGTGCCAGCAGTCGGCGAGGGAGCTCCTATAATTCACCCCTCCACTTT. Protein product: CASSRRGSSYNSPLHF.

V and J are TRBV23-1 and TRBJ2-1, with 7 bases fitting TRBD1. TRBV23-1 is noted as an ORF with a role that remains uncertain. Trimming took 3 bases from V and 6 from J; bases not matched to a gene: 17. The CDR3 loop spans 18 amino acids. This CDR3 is CASSHRADLGTESNEQFF. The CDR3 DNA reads TGCGCCAGCAGTCATCGAGCCGACCTCGGGACAGAGAGCAATGAGCAGTTCTTC.

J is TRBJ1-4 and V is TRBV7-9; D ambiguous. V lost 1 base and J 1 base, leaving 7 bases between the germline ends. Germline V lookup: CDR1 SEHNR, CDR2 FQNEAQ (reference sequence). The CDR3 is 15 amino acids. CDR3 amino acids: CASSLGFGTNEKLFF. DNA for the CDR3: TGTGCCAGCAGCTTAGGTTTCGGAACTAATGAAAAACTGTTTTTT.

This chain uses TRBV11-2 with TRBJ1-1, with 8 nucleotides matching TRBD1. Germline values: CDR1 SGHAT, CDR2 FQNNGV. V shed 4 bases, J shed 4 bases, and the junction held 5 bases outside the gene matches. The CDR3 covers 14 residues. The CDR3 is CASSSQGVSTEAFF. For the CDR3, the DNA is TGTGCCAGCAGCTCACAGGGGGTGAGCACTGAAGCTTTCTTT.

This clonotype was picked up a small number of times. The DNA of the CDR3 is TGTGCCAGCAGTTTCAGTCTTTATAGCACAGATACGCAGTATTTT. Its translation: CASSFSLYSTDTQYF. The rearrangement uses TRBV12-3 or TRBV12-4 and TRBJ2-3; no clear D gene. This CDR3 comprises 15 residues. Trimming stripped 3 bases from V and 0 bases from J, with 10 bases between.

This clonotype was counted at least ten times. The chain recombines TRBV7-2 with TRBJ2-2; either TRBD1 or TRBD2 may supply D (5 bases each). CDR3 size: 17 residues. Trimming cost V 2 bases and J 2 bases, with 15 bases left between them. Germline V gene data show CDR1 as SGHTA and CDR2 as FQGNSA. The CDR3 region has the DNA TGTGCCAGCAGCTTACCGGCAGGGACGGTCAACACCGGGGAGCTGTTTTTT. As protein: CASSLPAGTVNTGELFF.

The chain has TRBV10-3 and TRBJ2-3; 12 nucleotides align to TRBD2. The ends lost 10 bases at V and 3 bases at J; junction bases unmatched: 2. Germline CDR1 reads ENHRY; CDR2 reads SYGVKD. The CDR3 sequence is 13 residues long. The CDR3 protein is CATGLAGTDTQYF. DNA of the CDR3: TGTGCCACCGGACTAGCGGGAACAGATACGCAGTATTTT.

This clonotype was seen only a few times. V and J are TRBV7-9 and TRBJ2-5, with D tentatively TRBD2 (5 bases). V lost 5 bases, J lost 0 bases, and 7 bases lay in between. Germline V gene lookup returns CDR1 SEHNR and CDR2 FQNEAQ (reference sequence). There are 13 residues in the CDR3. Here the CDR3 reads CASSGLDQETQYF. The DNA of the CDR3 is TGTGCCAGCAGCGGACTGGACCAAGAGACCCAGTACTTC.

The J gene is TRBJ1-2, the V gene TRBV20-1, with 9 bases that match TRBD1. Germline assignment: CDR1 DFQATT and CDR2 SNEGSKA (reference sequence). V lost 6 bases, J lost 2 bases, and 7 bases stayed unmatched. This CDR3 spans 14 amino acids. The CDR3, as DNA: TGCAGTGCGCAAGCCGGGACAGGGAACTATGGCTACACCTTC. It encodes CSAQAGTGNYGYTF.

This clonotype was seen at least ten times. The CDR3 region has the DNA TGTGCCAGCAGCTCTAGCGGGAGTGGCTACGAGCAGTACTTC. This codes for CASSSSGSGYEQYF. This chain connects TRBV7-9 to TRBJ2-7; TRBD2 agrees at 10 bases. From germline, CDR1 is SEHNR and CDR2 FQNEAQ (reference sequence). V was clipped by 4 bases and J by 3 bases; unmatched bases: 3. The CDR3 sequence is 14 residues long.

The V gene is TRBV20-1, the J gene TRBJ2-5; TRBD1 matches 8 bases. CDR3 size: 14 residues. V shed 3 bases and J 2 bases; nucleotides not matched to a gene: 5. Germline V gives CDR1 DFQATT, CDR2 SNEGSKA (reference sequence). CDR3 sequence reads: CSASMDRVQETQYF. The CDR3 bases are TGCAGTGCTAGTATGGACAGGGTACAAGAGACCCAGTACTTC.

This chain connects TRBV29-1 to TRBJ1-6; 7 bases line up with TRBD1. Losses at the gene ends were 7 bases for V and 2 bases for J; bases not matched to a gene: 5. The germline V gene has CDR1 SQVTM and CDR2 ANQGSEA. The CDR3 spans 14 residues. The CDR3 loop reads CSARTGTYNSPLHF. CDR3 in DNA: TGCAGCGCTCGGACAGGAACCTATAATTCACCCCTCCACTTT. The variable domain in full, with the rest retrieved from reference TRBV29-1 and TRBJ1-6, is SAVISQKPSRDICQRGTSLTIQCQVDSQVTMMFWYRQQPGQSLTLIATANQGSEATYESGFVIDKFPISRPNLTFSTLTVSNMSPEDSSIYLCSARTGTYNSPLHFGNGTRLTVT.

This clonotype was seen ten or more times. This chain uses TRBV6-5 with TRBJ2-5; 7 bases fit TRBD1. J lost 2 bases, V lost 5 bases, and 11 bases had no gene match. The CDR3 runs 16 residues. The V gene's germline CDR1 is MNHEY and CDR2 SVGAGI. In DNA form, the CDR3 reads TGTGCCAGCAGTCCCCGACGGACAGGAAAACAAGAGACCCAGTACTTC. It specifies CASSPRRTGKQETQYF.

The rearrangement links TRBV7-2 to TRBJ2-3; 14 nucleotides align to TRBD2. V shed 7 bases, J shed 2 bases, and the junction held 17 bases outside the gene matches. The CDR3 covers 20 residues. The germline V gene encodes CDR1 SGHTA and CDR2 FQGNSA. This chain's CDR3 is CASKGTSGRREQTLTDTQYF. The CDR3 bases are TGTGCCAGCAAGGGGACTAGCGGGAGACGGGAACAAACGCTCACAGATACGCAGTATTTT. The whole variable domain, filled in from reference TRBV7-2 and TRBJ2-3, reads GAGVSQSPSNKVTEKGKDVELRCDPISGHTALYWYRQSLGQGLEFLIYFQGNSAPDKSGLPSDRFSAERTGGSVSTLTIQRTQQEDSAVYLCASKGTSGRREQTLTDTQYFGPGTRLTVL.

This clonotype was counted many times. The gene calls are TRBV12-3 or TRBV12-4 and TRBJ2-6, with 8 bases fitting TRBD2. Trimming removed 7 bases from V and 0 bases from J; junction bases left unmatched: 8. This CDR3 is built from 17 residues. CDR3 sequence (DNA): TGTGCCAGCACTGAAAGCGGGGGCAGCTCTGGGGCCAACGTCCTGACTTTC. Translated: CASTESGGSSGANVLTF.

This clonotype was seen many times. The CDR3 nucleotides read TGTGCCAGCAGCCGGAGCGGGACCTCCTACGAGCAGTACTTC. It translates to CASSRSGTSYEQYF. The V call is TRBV3-1, the J call TRBJ2-7; 7 bases are shared with TRBD2. The CDR3 length is 14 residues. Germline-derived CDR1 and CDR2 are LGHDT and YNNKEL (reference sequence). Losses at the gene ends were 4 bases for V and 0 bases for J; bases not matched to a gene: 3.

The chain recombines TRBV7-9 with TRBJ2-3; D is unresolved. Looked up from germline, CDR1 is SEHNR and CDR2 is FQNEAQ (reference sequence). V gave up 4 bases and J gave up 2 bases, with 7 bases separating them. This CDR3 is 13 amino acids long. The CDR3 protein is CASSYRLTDTQYF. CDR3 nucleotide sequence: TGTGCCAGCAGCTACAGACTCACAGATACGCAGTATTTT.

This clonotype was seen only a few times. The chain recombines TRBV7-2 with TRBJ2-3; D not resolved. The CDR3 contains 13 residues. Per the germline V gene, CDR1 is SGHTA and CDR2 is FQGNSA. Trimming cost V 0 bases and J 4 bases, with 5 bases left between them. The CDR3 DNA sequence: TGTGCCAGCAGCTTAGCGTTTGCAGATACGCAGTATTTT. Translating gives CASSLAFADTQYF. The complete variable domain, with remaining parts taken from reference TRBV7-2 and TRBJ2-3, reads GAGVSQSPSNKVTEKGKDVELRCDPISGHTALYWYRQSLGQGLEFLIYFQGNSAPDKSGLPSDRFSAERTGGSVSTLTIQRTQQEDSAVYLCASSLAFADTQYFGPGTRLTVL.

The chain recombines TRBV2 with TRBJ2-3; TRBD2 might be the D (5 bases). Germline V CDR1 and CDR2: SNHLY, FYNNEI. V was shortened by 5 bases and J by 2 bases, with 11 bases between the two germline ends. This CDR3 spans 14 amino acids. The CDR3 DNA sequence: TGTGCCAGCAGTCGACTACTTTCCACAGATACGCAGTATTTT. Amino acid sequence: CASSRLLSTDTQYF. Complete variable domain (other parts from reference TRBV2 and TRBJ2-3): EPEVTQTPSHQVTQMGQEVILRCVPISNHLYFYWYRQILGQKVEFLVSFYNNEISEKSEIFDDQFSVERPDGSNFTLKIRSTKLEDSAMYFCASSRLLSTDTQYFGPGTRLTVL.

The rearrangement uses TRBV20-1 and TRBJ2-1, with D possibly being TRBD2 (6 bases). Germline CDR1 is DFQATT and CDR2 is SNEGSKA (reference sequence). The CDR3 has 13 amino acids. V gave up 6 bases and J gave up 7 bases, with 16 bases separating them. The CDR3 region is CSAHTGLMNEQFF. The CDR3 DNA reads TGCAGTGCCCACACAGGACTAATGAATGAGCAGTTCTTC.

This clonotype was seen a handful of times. The CDR3 sequence: CASSLAPGAYEQYF. The CDR3 DNA follows: TGTGCCAGCAGCTTAGCTCCCGGCGCCTACGAGCAGTACTTC. This chain links TRBV11-2 with TRBJ2-7; D remains ambiguous. Between the trimmed V and J ends, which lost 1 base and 2 bases, there was a span of 9 bases. This CDR3 region has 14 residues. Germline V CDR1 and CDR2: SGHAT, FQNNGV. Drawing the rest from reference TRBV11-2 and TRBJ2-7, the complete variable domain is EAGVAQSPRYKIIEKRQSVAFWCNPISGHATLYWYQQILGQGPKLLIQFQNNGVVDDSQLPKDRFSAERLKGVDSTLKIQPAKLEDSAVYLCASSLAPGAYEQYFGPGTRLTVT.